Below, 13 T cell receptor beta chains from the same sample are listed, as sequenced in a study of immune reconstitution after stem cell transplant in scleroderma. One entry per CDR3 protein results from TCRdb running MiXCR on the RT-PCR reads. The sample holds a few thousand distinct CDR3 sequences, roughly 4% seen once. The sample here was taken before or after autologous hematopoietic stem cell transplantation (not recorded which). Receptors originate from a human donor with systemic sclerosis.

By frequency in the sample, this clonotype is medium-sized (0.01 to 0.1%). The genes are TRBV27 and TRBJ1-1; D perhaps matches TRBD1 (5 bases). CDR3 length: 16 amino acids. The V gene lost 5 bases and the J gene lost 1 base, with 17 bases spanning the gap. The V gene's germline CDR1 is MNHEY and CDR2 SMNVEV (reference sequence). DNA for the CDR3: TGTGCCAGCAGTCCCCTCCAGGGTATTGGGAACACTGAAGCTTTCTTT. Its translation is CASSPLQGIGNTEAFF.

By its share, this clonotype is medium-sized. The CDR3 sequence: CSARGRLTSGANVLTF. In DNA, the CDR3 is TGCAGTGCTAGAGGCAGGCTGACCTCTGGGGCCAACGTCCTGACTTTC. The V gene is TRBV20-1, the J gene TRBJ2-6; D is unresolved. Looked up from germline, CDR1 is DFQATT and CDR2 is SNEGSKA (reference sequence). There are 16 residues in the CDR3. Between the trimmed V and J ends, which lost 1 base and 0 bases, there was a span of 10 bases.

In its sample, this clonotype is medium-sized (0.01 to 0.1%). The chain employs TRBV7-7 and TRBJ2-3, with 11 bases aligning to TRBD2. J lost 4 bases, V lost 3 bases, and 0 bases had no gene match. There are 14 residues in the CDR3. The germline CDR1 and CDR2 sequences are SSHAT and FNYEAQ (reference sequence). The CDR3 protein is CASSFSGRADTQYF. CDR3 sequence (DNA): TGTGCCAGCAGCTTTAGCGGGAGGGCAGATACGCAGTATTTT.

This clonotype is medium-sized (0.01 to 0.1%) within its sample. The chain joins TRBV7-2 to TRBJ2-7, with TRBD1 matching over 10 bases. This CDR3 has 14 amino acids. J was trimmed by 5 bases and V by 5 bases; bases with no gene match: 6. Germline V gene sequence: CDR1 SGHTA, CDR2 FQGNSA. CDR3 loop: CASSARQGADEQYF. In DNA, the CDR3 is TGTGCCAGCAGCGCCCGACAGGGGGCAGACGAGCAGTACTTC.

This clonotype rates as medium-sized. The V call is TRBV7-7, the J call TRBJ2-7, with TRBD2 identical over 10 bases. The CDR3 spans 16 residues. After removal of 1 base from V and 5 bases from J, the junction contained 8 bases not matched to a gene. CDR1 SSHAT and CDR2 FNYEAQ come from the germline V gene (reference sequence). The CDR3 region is CASSLGPSGSINEQYF. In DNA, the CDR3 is TGTGCCAGCAGCTTAGGCCCTAGCGGGAGCATCAACGAGCAGTACTTC.

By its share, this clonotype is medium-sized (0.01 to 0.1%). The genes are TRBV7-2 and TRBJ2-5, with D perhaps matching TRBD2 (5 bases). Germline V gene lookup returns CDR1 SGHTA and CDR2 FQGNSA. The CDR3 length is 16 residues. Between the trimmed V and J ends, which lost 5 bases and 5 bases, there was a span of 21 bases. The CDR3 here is CASSARVQTPGETQYF. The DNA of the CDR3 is TGTGCCAGCAGCGCCCGGGTACAGACCCCGGGGGAGACCCAGTACTTC.

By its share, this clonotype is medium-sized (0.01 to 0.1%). In DNA, the CDR3 is TGTGCCAGCAGTCATCGGGACAGGGAATGGTATGGCTACACCTTC. This sequence encodes CASSHRDREWYGYTF. V usage is TRBV6-1 and J usage is TRBJ1-2, with TRBD1 identical over 9 bases. There are 15 residues in the CDR3. J lost 5 bases, V lost 5 bases, and 9 bases had no gene match. CDR1 MNHNS and CDR2 SASEGT come from the germline V gene.

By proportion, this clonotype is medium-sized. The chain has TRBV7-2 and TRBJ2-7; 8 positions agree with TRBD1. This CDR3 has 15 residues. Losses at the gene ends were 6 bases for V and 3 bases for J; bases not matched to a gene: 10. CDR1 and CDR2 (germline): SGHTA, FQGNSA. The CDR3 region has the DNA TGTGCCAGCAGAAGAGGGACAGGTATAAACTACGAGCAGTACTTC. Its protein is CASRRGTGINYEQYF.

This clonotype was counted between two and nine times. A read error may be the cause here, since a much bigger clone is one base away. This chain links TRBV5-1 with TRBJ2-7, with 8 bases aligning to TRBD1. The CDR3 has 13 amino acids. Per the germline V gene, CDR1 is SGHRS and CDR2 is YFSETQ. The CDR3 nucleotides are TGCACCAGCAGCAATGGACAGGGCCACGAGCAGTACTTC. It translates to CTSSNGQGHEQYF.

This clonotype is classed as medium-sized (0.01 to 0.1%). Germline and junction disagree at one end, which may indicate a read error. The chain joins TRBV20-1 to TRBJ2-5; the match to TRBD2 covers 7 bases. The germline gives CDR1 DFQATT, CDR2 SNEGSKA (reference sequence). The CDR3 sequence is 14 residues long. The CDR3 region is CGATLAITSATQYF. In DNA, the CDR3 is TGCGGTGCAACTCTAGCTATCACTAGCGCGACCCAGTACTTC.

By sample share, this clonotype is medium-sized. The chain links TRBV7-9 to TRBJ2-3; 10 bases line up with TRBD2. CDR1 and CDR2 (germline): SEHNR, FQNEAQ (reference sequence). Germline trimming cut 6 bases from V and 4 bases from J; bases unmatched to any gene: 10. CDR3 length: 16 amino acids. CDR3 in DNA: TGTGCCAGCAGTGGGTGGCTAGCGGGGGAAGCAGATACGCAGTATTTT. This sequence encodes CASSGWLAGEADTQYF. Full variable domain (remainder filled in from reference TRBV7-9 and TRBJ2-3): DTGVSQNPRHKITKRGQNVTFRCDPISEHNRLYWYRQTLGQGPEFLTYFQNEAQLEKSRLLSDRFSAERPKGSFSTLEIQRTEQGDSAMYLCASSGWLAGEADTQYFGPGTRLTVL.

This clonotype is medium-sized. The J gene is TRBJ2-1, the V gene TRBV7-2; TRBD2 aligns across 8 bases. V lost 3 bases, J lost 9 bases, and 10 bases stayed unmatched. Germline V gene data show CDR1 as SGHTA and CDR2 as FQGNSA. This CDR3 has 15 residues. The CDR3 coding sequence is TGTGCCAGCAGCTTCCCGGGAGGGGGGGTTGTTGAGCAGTTCTTC. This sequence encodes CASSFPGGGVVEQFF.

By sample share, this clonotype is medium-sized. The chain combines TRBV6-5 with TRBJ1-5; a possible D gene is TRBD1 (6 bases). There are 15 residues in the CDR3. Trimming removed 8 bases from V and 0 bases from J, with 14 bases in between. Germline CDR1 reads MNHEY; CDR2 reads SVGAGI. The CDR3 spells CASQARGNSNQPQHF. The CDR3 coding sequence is TGTGCCAGCCAGGCCAGGGGAAATAGCAATCAGCCCCAGCATTTT.